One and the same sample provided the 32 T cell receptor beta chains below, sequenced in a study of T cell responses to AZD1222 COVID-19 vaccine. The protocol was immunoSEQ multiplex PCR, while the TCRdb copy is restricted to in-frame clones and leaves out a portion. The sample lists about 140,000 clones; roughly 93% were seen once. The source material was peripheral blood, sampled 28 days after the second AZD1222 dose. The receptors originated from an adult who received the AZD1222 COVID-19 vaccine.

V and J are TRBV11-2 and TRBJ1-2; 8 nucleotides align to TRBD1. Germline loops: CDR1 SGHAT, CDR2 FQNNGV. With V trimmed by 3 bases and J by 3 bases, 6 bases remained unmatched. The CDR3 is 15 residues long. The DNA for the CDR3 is TGTGCCAGCAGCTTGACGACAGGGGAGGACTATGGCTACACCTTC. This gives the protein CASSLTTGEDYGYTF.

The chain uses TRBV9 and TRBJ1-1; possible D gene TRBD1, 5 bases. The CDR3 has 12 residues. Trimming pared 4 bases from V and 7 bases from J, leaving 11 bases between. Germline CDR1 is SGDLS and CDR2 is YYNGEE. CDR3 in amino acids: CASSPRDGEAFF. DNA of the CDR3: TGTGCCAGCAGCCCCCGGGACGGTGAAGCTTTCTTT. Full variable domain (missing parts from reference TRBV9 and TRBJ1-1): DSGVTQTPKHLITATGQRVTLRCSPRSGDLSVYWYQQSLDQGLQFLIQYYNGEERAKGNILERFSAQQFPDLHSELNLSSLELGDSALYFCASSPRDGEAFFGQGTRLTVV.

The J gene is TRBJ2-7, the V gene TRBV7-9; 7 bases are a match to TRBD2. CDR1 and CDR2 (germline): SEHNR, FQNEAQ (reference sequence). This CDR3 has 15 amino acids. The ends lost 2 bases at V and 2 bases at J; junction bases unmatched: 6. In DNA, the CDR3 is TGTGCCAGCAGCTTAACTAGCGCTTTTACCTACGAGCAGTACTTC. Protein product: CASSLTSAFTYEQYF.

DNA of the CDR3: TGTGCCAGCAGTGCCTCAAACGTATCCCCTAACTATGGCTACACCTTC. It encodes CASSASNVSPNYGYTF. The genes are TRBV6-4 and TRBJ1-2; D call uncertain. CDR1 and CDR2 (germline): MRHNA, SNTAGT. The CDR3 is 16 amino acids. Trimming removed 4 bases from V and 0 bases from J, with 15 bases in between.

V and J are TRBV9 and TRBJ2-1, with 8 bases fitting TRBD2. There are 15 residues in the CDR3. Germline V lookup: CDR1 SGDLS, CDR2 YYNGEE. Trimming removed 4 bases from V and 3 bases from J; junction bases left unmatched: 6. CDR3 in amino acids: CASSPGGANYNEQFF. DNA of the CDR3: TGTGCCAGCAGCCCCGGGGGGGCCAACTACAATGAGCAGTTCTTC.

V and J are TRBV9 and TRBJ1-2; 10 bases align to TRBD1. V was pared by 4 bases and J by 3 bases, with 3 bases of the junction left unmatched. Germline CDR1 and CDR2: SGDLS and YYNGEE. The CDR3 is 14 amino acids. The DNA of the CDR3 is TGTGCCAGCAGCAGACAGGGGGCGGACTATGGCTACACCTTC. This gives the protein CASSRQGADYGYTF.

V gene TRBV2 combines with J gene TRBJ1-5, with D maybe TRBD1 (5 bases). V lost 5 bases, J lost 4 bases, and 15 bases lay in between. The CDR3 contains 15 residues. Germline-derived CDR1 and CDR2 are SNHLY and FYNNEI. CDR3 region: CASSLQGLLNQPQHF. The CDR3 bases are TGTGCCAGCAGTTTGCAGGGACTCCTGAATCAGCCCCAGCATTTT. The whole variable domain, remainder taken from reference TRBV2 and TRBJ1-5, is EPEVTQTPSHQVTQMGQEVILRCVPISNHLYFYWYRQILGQKVEFLVSFYNNEISEKSEIFDDQFSVERPDGSNFTLKIRSTKLEDSAMYFCASSLQGLLNQPQHFGDGTRLSIL.

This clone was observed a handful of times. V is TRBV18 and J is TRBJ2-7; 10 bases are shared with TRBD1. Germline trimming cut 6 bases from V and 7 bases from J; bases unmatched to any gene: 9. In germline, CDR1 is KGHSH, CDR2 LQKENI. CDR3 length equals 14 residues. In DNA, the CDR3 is TGTGCCAGCTCGGGCGGGACAGGGGTGAAGGAGCAGTACTTC. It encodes CASSGGTGVKEQYF.

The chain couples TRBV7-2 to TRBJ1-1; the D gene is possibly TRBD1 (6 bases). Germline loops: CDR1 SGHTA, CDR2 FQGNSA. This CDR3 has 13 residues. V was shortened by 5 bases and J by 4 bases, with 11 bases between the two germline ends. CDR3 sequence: CASSIGGGTEAFF. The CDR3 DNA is TGTGCCAGCAGCATAGGAGGGGGCACTGAAGCTTTCTTT.

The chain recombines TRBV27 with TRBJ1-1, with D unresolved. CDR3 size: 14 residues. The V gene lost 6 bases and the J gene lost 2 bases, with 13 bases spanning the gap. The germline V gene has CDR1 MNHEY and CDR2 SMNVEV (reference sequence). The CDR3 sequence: CASSFQERNTEAFF. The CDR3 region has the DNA TGTGCCAGCAGCTTTCAAGAGCGTAACACTGAAGCTTTCTTT.

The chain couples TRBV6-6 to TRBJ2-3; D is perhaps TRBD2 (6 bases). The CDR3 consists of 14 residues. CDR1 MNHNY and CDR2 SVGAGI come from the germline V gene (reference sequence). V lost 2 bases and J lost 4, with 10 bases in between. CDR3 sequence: CASSYRGFADTQYF. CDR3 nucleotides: TGTGCCAGCAGTTACCGGGGGTTTGCAGATACGCAGTATTTT.

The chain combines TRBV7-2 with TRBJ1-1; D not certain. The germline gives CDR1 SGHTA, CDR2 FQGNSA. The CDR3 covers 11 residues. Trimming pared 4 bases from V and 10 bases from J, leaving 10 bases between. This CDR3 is CASSSDRVAFF. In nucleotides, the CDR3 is TGTGCCAGCAGCTCGGATCGGGTAGCTTTCTTT. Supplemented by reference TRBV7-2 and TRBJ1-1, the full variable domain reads GAGVSQSPSNKVTEKGKDVELRCDPISGHTALYWYRQSLGQGLEFLIYFQGNSAPDKSGLPSDRFSAERTGGSVSTLTIQRTQQEDSAVYLCASSSDRVAFFGQGTRLTVV.

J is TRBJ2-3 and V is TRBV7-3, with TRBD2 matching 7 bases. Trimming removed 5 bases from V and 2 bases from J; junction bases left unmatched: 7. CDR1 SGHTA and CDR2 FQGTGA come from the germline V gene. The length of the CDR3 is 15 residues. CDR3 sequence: CASSPRTRDTDTQYF. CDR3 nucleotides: TGTGCCAGCAGCCCCCGGACTAGGGACACAGATACGCAGTATTTT.

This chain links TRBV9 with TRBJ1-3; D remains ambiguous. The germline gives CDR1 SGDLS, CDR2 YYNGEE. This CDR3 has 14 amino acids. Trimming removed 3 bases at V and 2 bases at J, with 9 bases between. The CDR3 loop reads CASSAGSPGNTIYF. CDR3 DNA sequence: TGTGCCAGCAGCGCGGGCTCCCCTGGAAACACCATATATTTT. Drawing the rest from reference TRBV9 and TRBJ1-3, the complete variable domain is DSGVTQTPKHLITATGQRVTLRCSPRSGDLSVYWYQQSLDQGLQFLIQYYNGEERAKGNILERFSAQQFPDLHSELNLSSLELGDSALYFCASSAGSPGNTIYFGEGSWLTVV.

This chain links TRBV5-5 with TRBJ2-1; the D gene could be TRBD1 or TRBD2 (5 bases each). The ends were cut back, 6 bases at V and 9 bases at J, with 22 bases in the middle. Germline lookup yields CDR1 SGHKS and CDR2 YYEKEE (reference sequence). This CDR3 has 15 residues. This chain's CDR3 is CASTMGTGKLSEQFF. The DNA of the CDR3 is TGTGCCAGCACTATGGGGACCGGAAAACTCAGTGAGCAGTTCTTC. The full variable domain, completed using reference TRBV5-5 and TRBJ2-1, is DAGVTQSPTHLIKTRGQQVTLRCSPISGHKSVSWYQQVLGQGPQFIFQYYEKEERGRGNFPDRFSARQFPNYSSELNVNALLLGDSALYLCASTMGTGKLSEQFFGPGTRLTVL.

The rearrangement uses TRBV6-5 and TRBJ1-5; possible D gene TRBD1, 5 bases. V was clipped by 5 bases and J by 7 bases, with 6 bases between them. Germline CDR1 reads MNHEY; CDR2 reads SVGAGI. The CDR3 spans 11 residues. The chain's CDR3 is CASSKGQPQHF. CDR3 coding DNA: TGTGCCAGCAGTAAGGGGCAGCCCCAGCATTTT.

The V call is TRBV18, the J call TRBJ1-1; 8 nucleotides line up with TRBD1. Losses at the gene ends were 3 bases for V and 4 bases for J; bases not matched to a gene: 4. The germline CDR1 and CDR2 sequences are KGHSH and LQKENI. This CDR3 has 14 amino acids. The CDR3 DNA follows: TGTGCCAGCTCACCGGACAGGGCGGCCACTGAAGCTTTCTTT. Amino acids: CASSPDRAATEAFF. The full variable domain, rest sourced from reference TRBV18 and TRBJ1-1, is NAGVMQNPRHLVRRRGQEARLRCSPMKGHSHVYWYRQLPEEGLKFMVYLQKENIIDESGMPKERFSAEFPKEGPSILRIQQVVRGDSAAYFCASSPDRAATEAFFGQGTRLTVV.

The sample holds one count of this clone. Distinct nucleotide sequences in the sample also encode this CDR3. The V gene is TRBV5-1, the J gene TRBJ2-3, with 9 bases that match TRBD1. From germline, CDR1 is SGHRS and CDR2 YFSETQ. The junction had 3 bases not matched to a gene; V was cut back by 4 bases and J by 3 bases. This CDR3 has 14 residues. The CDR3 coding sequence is TGCGCCAGCAGCCCCGGACAGGGGACAGATACGCAGTATTTT. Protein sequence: CASSPGQGTDTQYF.

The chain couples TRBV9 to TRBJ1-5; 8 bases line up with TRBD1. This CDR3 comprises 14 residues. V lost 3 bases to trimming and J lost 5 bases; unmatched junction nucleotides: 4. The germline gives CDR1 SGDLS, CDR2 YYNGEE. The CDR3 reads CASSASGGDQPQHF. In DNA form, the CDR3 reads TGTGCCAGCAGCGCCTCAGGGGGCGATCAGCCCCAGCATTTT. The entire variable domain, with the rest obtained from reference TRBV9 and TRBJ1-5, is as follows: DSGVTQTPKHLITATGQRVTLRCSPRSGDLSVYWYQQSLDQGLQFLIQYYNGEERAKGNILERFSAQQFPDLHSELNLSSLELGDSALYFCASSASGGDQPQHFGDGTRLSIL.

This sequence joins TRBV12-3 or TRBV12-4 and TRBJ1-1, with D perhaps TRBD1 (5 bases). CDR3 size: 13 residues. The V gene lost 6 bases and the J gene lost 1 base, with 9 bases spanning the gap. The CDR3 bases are TGTGCCAGCAGCAAAGGACAGAACACTGAAGCTTTCTTT. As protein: CASSKGQNTEAFF.

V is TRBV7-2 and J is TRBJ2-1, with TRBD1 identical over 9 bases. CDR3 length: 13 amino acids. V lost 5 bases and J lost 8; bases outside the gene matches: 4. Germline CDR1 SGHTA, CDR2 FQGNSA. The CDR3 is CASSPRTGDEQFF. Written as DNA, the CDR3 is TGTGCCAGCAGCCCCAGGACAGGGGATGAGCAGTTCTTC.

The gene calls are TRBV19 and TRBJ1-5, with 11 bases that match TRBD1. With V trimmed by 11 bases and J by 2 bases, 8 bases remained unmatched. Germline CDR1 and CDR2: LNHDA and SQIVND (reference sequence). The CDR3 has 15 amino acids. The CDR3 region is CACRGGQGGNQPQHF. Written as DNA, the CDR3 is TGTGCCTGTCGGGGGGGACAGGGGGGCAATCAGCCCCAGCATTTT.

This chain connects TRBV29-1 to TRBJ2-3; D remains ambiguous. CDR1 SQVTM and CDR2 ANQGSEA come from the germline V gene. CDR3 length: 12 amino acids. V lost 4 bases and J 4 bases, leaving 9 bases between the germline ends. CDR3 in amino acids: CSVGPRADTQYF. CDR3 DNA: TGCAGCGTTGGCCCCCGTGCAGATACGCAGTATTTT.

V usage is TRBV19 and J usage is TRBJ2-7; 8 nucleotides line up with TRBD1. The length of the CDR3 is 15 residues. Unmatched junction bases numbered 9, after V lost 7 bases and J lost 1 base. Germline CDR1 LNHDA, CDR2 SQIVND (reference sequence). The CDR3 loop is CASMRSHRGSYEQYF. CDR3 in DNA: TGTGCCAGTATGAGGTCACACAGGGGGTCCTACGAGCAGTACTTC.

In DNA form, the CDR3 reads TGTGCCAGCAGTGAGTGGGCAGTCAATCAGCCCCAGCATTTT. Amino acid sequence: CASSEWAVNQPQHF. This sequence joins TRBV2 and TRBJ1-5, with D uncertain. This CDR3 region has 14 residues. CDR1 SNHLY and CDR2 FYNNEI come from the germline V gene. V gave up 3 bases and J gave up 3 bases, with 9 bases separating them.

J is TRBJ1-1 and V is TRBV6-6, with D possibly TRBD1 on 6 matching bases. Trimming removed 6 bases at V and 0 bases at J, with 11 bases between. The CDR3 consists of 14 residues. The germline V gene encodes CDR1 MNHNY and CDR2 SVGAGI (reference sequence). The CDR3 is CASSYGTLNTEAFF. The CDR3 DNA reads TGTGCCAGCAGCTACGGGACATTGAACACTGAAGCTTTCTTT.

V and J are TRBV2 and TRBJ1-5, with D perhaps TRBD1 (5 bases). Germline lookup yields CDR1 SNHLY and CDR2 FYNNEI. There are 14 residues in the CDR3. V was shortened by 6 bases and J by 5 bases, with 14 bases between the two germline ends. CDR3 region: CASSLGGRYQPQHF. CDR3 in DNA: TGTGCCAGCAGCCTTGGGGGGAGGTATCAGCCCCAGCATTTT.

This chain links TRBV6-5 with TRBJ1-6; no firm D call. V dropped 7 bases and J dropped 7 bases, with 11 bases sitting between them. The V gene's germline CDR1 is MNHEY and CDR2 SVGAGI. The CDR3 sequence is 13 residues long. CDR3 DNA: TGTGCCAGCACCGCAGGCCCAAATTCACCCCTCCACTTT. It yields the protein CASTAGPNSPLHF.

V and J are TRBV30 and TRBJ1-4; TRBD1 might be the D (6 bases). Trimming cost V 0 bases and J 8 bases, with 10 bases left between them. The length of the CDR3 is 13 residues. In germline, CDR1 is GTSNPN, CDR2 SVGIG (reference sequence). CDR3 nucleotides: TGTGCCTGGAGTGTACAGGGTGGGGAAAAACTGTTTTTT. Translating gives CAWSVQGGEKLFF.

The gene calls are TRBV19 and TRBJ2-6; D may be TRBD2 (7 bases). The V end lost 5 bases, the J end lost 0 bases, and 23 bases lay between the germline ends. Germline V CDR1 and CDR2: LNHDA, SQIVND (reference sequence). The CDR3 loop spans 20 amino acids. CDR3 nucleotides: TGTGCCAGTAGTTCCCGGGGGGCTAGCGGATTTAGCTCTGGGGCCAACGTCCTGACTTTC. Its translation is CASSSRGASGFSSGANVLTF. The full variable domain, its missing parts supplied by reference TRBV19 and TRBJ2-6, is DGGITQSPKYLFRKEGQNVTLSCEQNLNHDAMYWYRQDPGQGLRLIYYSQIVNDFQKGDIAEGYSVSREKKESFPLTVTSAQKNPTAFYLCASSSRGASGFSSGANVLTFGAGSRLTVL.

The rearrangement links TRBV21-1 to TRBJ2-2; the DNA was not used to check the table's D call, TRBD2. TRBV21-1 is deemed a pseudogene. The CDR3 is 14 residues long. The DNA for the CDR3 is TGTGCCAGCAGCCCCGAGGGGAACACCGGGGAGCTGTTTTTT. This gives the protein CASSPEGNTGELFF.

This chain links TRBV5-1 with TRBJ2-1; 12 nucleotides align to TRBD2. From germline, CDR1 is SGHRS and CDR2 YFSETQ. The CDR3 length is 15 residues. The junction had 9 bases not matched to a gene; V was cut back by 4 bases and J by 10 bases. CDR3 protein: CASSAGLAGLGEQFF. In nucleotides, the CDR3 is TGCGCCAGCAGCGCGGGACTAGCGGGCCTAGGCGAGCAGTTCTTC.